This is a list of T cell receptor beta chains from one sample in a study of control samples from healthy donors and cancer patients. Here immunoSEQ multiplex PCR was the method, and the copy in TCRdb shows in-frame clones only, minus some. The data show fewer than 30,000 clones, 75% to 85% seen once. Material for sequencing was PBMCs. The receptors stem from an older woman with head and neck cancer. CDR3s include the opening cysteine and the closing phenylalanine or tryptophan. The D gene is left open where the match is weak. Rows give clone size only sometimes, using once, few, many, or a class for an expanded clone.

CDR3	DNA	V	J	size	D
CASSQEQGAGNQPQHF	TGCGCCAGCAGCCAAGAGCAGGGGGCAGGTAATCAGCCCCAGCATTTT	TRBV4-1	TRBJ1-5	NA	TRBD1
CASSYLSGGNQDTQYF	TGTGCCAGCAGTTACCTTAGCGGGGGGAATCAAGATACGCAGTATTTT	TRBV27	TRBJ2-3	few	TRBD2
CASSFNEEAEQFF	TGTGCCAGCAGTTTCAACGAAGAAGCTGAGCAGTTCTTC	TRBV12-3/TRBV12-4	TRBJ2-1	NA	NA
CASSFGRASGTQYF	TGTGCCAGCAGCTTCGGCCGGGCCTCAGGTACGCAGTATTTT	TRBV11-3	TRBJ2-3	NA	NA
CASTALGGMIRNTEAFF	TGTGCCAGTACCGCCTTGGGGGGTATGATTAGGAACACTGAAGCTTTCTTT	TRBV19	TRBJ1-1	NA	NA
CASSVAALDTQYF	TGTGCCAGCAGCGTAGCGGCCCTGGATACGCAGTATTTT	TRBV9	TRBJ2-3	few	NA
CASSGWDRGISGYTF	TGTGCCAGCAGCGGTTGGGACAGGGGGATAAGTGGCTACACCTTC	TRBV9	TRBJ1-2	NA	TRBD1
CASSWDGSNQPQHF	TGTGCCAGCAGCTGGGACGGATCGAATCAGCCCCAGCATTTT	TRBV2	TRBJ1-5	NA	NA
CASSWSESGSGTDTQYF	TGTGCCAGCAGCTGGAGCGAGAGCGGGAGTGGCACAGATACGCAGTATTTT	TRBV7-9	TRBJ2-3	few	TRBD2
CASRQGLGGNTIYF	TGTGCCAGCAGACAGGGACTCGGTGGAAACACCATATATTTT	TRBV2	TRBJ1-3	NA	NA
CASSLRLAGHNEQFF	TGTGCCAGCAGCTTGCGACTAGCGGGTCACAATGAGCAGTTCTTC	TRBV7-3	TRBJ2-1	NA	TRBD2
CASSYSEGPSYEQYF	TGTGCCAGCAGTTACTCGGAGGGGCCCTCCTACGAGCAGTACTTC	TRBV6-5	TRBJ2-7	NA	NA
CASSVGFYNEQFF	TGTGCCAGCAGCGTGGGATTCTACAATGAGCAGTTCTTC	TRBV9	TRBJ2-1	NA	NA
CASSLSGKNTGELFF	TGTGCCAGCAGCCTTAGCGGGAAGAACACCGGGGAGCTGTTTTTT	TRBV7-2	TRBJ2-2	NA	TRBD2
CASSLGGSAGQETQYF	TGTGCCAGCAGCTTAGGGGGGTCGGCGGGTCAAGAGACCCAGTACTTC	TRBV11-2	TRBJ2-5	few	NA
CASSRTSPKETQYF	TGTGCCAGCAGCCGGACTAGCCCCAAAGAGACCCAGTACTTC	TRBV5-6	TRBJ2-5	NA	TRBD2
CASSQARISGTSGTGQDEQYF	TGTGCCAGCAGCCAAGCCAGAATTTCCGGGACTAGCGGGACTGGGCAGGACGAGCAGTACTTC	TRBV4-2	TRBJ2-7	NA	TRBD2
CASSHPVGASPLHF	TGCGCCAGCAGCCACCCCGTAGGGGCTTCACCCCTCCACTTT	TRBV4-1	TRBJ1-6	once	NA
CASSTGDREIPPLHF	TGTGCCAGCAGCACGGGGGACAGGGAAATTCCACCCCTCCACTTT	TRBV5-6	TRBJ1-6	once	TRBD1
CASSPRTVSYEQYF	TGTGCCAGCAGTCCACGGACAGTCTCCTACGAGCAGTACTTC	TRBV27	TRBJ2-7	NA	NA
CASSYSSLANSPLHF	TGTGCCAGCAGTTACTCATCGTTAGCTAATTCACCCCTCCACTTT	TRBV6-5	TRBJ1-6	once	NA
CASSIRAGLTGELFF	TGTGCCAGTAGTATCAGGGCAGGGCTAACCGGGGAGCTGTTTTTT	TRBV19	TRBJ2-2	NA	NA
CASSVSPRVIEQFF	TGTGCCAGCAGCGTAAGTCCCAGGGTAATTGAGCAGTTCTTC	TRBV9	TRBJ2-1	few	NA
CASSSLSSSGANVLTF	TGTGCCAGCAGTTCCCTTTCCTCTTCTGGGGCCAACGTCCTGACTTTC	TRBV6-6	TRBJ2-6	NA	NA
CASSQDWGEKLFF	TGTGCCAGCAGCCAAGATTGGGGTGAAAAACTGTTTTTT	TRBV3-1/TRBV3-2	TRBJ1-4	NA	NA
CASTLTPINEKLFF	TGTGCCAGCACCCTGACGCCCATTAATGAAAAACTGTTTTTT	TRBV28	TRBJ1-4	NA	NA
CASSQAGSSYEQYF	TGTGCCAGCAGCCAAGCGGGATCCAGCTACGAGCAGTACTTC	TRBV3-1/TRBV3-2	TRBJ2-7	few	NA
CASSFSITDTQYF	TGTGCCAGCAGTTTTTCGATCACAGATACGCAGTATTTT	TRBV28	TRBJ2-3	NA	NA
CASSSQSATNEKLFF	TGTGCCAGCAGCTCCCAGTCCGCAACTAATGAAAAACTGTTTTTT	TRBV7-9	TRBJ1-4	NA	NA
CASSGGAGANVLTF	TGTGCCAGCAGTGGTGGCGCTGGGGCCAACGTCCTGACTTTC	TRBV2	TRBJ2-6	NA	NA
CASSPFGEGSSYTF	TGTGCCAGCTCACCATTTGGGGAAGGCAGCAGCTACACCTTC	TRBV18	TRBJ1-2	NA	NA
CASSYMDGYTF	TGTGCCAGCAGTTACATGGATGGCTACACCTTC	TRBV12-3/TRBV12-4	TRBJ1-2	NA	NA